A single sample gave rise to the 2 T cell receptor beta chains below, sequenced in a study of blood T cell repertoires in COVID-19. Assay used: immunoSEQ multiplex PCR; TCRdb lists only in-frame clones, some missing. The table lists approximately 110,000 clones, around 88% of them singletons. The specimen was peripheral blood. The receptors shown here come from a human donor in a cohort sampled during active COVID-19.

The DNA of the CDR3 is TGTGCCTCCCCTGGGGGACTACCCCACTACGAGCAGTACTTC. Translated: CASPGGLPHYEQYF. The chain joins TRBV15 to TRBJ2-7; 7 bases fit TRBD2. With 11 bases clipped from V and 3 bases from J, the junction kept 13 bases outside the gene matches. Germline V gene data show CDR1 as LNHNV and CDR2 as YYDKDF (reference sequence). CDR3 length equals 14 residues.

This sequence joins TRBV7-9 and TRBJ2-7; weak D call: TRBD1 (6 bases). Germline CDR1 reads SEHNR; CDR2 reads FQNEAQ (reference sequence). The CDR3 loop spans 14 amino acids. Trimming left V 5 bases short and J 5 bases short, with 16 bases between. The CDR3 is CASSPTGNRDEQYF. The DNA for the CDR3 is TGTGCCAGCAGCCCGACAGGCAATAGGGACGAGCAGTACTTC.